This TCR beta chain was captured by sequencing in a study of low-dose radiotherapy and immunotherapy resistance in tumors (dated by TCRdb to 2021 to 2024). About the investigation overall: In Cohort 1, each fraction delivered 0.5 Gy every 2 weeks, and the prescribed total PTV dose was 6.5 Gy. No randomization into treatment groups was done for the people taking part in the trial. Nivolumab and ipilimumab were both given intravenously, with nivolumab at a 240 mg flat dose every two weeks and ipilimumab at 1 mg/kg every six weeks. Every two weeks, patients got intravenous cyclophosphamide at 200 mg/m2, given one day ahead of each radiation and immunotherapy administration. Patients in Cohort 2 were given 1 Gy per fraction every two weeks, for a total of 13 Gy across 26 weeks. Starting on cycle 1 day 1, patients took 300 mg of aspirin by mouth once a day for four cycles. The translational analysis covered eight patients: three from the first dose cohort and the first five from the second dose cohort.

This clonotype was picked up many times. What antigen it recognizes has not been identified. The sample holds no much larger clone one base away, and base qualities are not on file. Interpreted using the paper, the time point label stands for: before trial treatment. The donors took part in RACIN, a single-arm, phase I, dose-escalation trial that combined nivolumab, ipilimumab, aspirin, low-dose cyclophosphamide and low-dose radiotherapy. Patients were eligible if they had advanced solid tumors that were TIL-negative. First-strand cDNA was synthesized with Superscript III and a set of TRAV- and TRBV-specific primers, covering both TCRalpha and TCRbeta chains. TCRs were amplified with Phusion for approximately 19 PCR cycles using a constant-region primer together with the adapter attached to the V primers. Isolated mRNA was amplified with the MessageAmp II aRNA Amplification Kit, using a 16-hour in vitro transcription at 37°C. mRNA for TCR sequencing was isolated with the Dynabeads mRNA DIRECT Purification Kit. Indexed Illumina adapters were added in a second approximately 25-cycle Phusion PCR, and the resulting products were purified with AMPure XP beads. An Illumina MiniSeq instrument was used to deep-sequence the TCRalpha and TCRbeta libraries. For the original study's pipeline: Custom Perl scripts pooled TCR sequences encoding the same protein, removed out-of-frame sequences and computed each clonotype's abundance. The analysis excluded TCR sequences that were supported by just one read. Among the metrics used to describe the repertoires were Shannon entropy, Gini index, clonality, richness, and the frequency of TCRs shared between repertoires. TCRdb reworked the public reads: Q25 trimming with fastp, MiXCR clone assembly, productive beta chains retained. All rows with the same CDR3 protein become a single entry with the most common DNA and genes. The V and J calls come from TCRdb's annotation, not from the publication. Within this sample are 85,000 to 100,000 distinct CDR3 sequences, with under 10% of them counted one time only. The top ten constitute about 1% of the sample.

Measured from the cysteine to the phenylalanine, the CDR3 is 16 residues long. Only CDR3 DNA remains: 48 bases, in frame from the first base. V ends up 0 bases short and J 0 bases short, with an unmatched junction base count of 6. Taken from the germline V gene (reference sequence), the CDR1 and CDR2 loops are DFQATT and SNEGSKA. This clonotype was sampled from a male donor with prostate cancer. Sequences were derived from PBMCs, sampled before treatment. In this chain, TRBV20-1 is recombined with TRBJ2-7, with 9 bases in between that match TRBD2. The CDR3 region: CSARDQGGRVSYEQYF. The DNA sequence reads TGCAGTGCTAGAGATCAGGGCGGGAGGGTCTCCTACGAGCAGTACTTC.